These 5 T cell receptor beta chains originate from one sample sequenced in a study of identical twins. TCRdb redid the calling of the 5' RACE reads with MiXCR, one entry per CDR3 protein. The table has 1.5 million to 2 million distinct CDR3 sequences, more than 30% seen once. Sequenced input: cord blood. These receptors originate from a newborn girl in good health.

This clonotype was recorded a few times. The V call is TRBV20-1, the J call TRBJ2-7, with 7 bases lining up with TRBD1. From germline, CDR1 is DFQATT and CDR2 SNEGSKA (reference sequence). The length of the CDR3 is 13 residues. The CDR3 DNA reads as TGCAGGACCAGTGGGGACAGCTCCTACGAGCAGTACTTC. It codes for CRTSGDSSYEQYF.

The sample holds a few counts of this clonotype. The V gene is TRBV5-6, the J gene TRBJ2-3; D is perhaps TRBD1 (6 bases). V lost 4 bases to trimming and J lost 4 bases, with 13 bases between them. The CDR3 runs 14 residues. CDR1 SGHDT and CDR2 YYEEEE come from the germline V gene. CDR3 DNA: TGTGCCAGCAGCCCCCTAACAGGGCCAGATACGCAGTATTTT. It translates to CASSPLTGPDTQYF.

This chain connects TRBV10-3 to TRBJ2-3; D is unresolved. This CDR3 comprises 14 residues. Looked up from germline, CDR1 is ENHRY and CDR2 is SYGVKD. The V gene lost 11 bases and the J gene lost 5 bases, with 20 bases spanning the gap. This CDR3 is CASGGKEAIDTQYF. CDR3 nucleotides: TGTGCCTCAGGTGGAAAAGAGGCGATAGATACGCAGTATTTT.

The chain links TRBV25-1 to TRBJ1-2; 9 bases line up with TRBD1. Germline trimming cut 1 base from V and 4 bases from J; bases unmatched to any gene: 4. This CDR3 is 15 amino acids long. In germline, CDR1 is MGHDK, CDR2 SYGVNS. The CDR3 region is CASSESPTGGYGYTF. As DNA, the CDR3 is TGTGCCAGCAGTGAATCCCCGACAGGGGGCTATGGCTACACCTTC.

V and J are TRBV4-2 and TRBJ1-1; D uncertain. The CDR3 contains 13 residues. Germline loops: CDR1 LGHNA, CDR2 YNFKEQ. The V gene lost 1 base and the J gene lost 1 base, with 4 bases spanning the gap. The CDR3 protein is CASSQAWNTEAFF. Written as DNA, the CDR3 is TGTGCCAGCAGCCAAGCCTGGAACACTGAAGCTTTCTTT.